This T cell receptor beta chain was recovered during a study of radiation and T cells in renal cell carcinoma. Study conclusions and caveats: Without pretreatment biopsies, baseline tumor clonotype presence was undetermined.

Clones were sequenced by immunoSEQ multiplex PCR, and TCRdb holds only the in-frame ones, with some missing. Among about 77,000 clones listed, roughly 83% were seen once. Regarding this clone: Its specificity is not known.

Time point meaning: blood 4 weeks post-SBRT, at nephrectomy. Treatment denoted: 15 Gy SBRT to primary tumor, nephrectomy 4 weeks later. Nephrectomy followed 15 Gy stereotactic body radiation by 4 weeks. The sequence was collected from a woman in her sixties with renal cell carcinoma. Sequenced material: blood, taken from a patient whose treatment included radiotherapy and nephrectomy.

The CDR3 region has the DNA TGCGCCAGCAGCCAATTGGACCTGATCGATTCCCTCTACGAGCAGTACTTC. Its translation: CASSQLDLIDSLYEQYF. V usage is TRBV4-3 and J usage is TRBJ2-7; no clear D gene. The CDR3 extends over 17 amino acids. Trimming cost V 2 bases and J 3 bases, with 20 bases left between them. Germline lookup yields CDR1 LGHNA and CDR2 YSLEER.